One sample yielded the 5 T cell receptor beta chains listed below, sequenced in a study of identifying expanded T cells in peripheral blood. Repertoires were generated with immunoSEQ multiplex PCR, while TCRdb's copy carries only in-frame clones and drops some. The data contain roughly 63,000 clones, around 86% of them singletons. The sequencing input was blood. Receptor source: a person between 18 and 69 years old in good health.

The genes are TRBV18 and TRBJ2-5, with no clear D. CDR1 KGHSH and CDR2 LQKENI come from the germline V gene. V gave up 0 bases and J gave up 2 bases, with 10 bases separating them. The length of the CDR3 is 15 residues. CDR3 DNA: TGTGCCAGCTCACCACCGGGCCAGCTACAAGAGACCCAGTACTTC. Translating it yields CASSPPGQLQETQYF.

Only one count was recorded for this clone. CDR3 in DNA: TGTGCCAGCGGGAGGGGGAGTGCCCTACGGTATTTT. Translated, it gives CASGRGSALRYF. J is TRBJ2-3 and V is TRBV19, with 8 bases that match TRBD2. Germline trimming cut 9 bases from V and 14 bases from J; bases unmatched to any gene: 13. CDR3 length: 12 residues. The V gene's germline CDR1 is LNHDA and CDR2 SQIVND (reference sequence).

The chain carries TRBV7-9 and TRBJ2-1, with unresolved D. CDR3 length: 12 residues. Trimming took off 8 bases at V and 9 bases at J, with 14 bases between the two ends. Germline V gene data show CDR1 as SEHNR and CDR2 as FQNEAQ (reference sequence). DNA of the CDR3: TGTGCCAGCGGCAATAGTCATAGTGAGCAGTTCTTC. Protein: CASGNSHSEQFF.

This clone occurred once. Likely a read error: the CDR3 ends without its conserved phenylalanine or tryptophan. Because the CDR3's place on the DNA is in doubt, the DNA is left out and the CDR3 is given as listed by TCRdb. This sequence joins TRBV14 and TRBJ2-6; the table names TRBD1, a call not compared with the DNA. The CDR3 adds up to 9 amino acids, both ends counted. Per the germline V gene, CDR1 is SGHDN and CDR2 is FVKESK. The CDR3 region is CASSQKGRD.

V and J are TRBV5-1 and TRBJ2-3; the D is unclear. CDR1 is SGHRS, CDR2 YFSETQ, per germline. The CDR3 covers 15 residues. Trimming cost V 0 bases and J 0 bases, with 8 bases left between them. Here the CDR3 reads CASSLEKTSTDTQYF. The DNA for the CDR3 is TGCGCCAGCAGCTTGGAGAAGACTAGCACAGATACGCAGTATTTT.